This entry features one T cell receptor beta chain sequence. This clone came up once. Its antigen is still unknown. Base qualities are missing; no much larger clone stands one base away. No immune events such as infections were documented for the healthy donors during the collection period. Healthy-donor blood repertoires served as a training cohort to calibrate time-dependent variance in a beta-binomial model of T-cell clone differential abundance. The training cohort included 10 or so healthy donors, of whom 3 were female and 7 were male. The donors were between roughly 29 and 64 years old, with an average age of approximately 47 years. Whole blood was collected from each healthy donor at three time points spaced 2 to 3 weeks apart and obtained from a commercial supplier. Genomic DNA was extracted from unsorted whole blood for immunosequencing. Including the terminal cysteine and phenylalanine, the CDR3 comprises 14 residues. Solely the CDR3 DNA is kept, with 42 bases framed from the first base. The germline V and J ends show losses of 6 bases and 5 bases respectively, and no gene match explains 8 bases of the junction. Based on the germline V gene, the CDR1 and CDR2 sequences are SGHTA and FQGTGA.

The data are from a study of identifying expanded T cells in peripheral blood (dated by TCRdb to between 2019 and 2020). Concerning the study at large: Technical replicates were generated by sequencing separate aliquots of the same genomic DNA pool, with four replicates compared pairwise.

The research as a whole found: In all healthy donors, the variance in clone template counts between samples taken 2 to 3 weeks apart rose significantly as total template count increased. It was expected by the authors that biological variance in healthy repertoires might increase further over much longer intervals, such as months to years. Across all healthy-donor time intervals, the beta-binomial model significantly lowered both the number of clones called differentially abundant and the false-positive rate. The binomial model flagged around 1.3 differentially abundant clones between technical replicates, compared with approximately 16 over two weeks and approximately 19 over approximately four weeks.

TCRbeta CDR3 regions were profiled with the immunoSEQ Assay using bias-controlled multiplex PCR amplification of genomic DNA. The published analysis was carried out like this. To quantify the absolute abundance of each unique TCRbeta CDR3 region, the sequences were collapsed and filtered. Differential abundance was assessed using a binomial (Fisher-equivalent) model and a beta-binomial model in which time-dependent variance fitted from healthy donors was added. Clones with fewer than 5 combined templates were removed, and differential abundance was called for clones with a Benjamini-Hochberg FDR below 0.01. Using the form v = (b*log(k)+a)^2, the beta-binomial variance was modeled as a function of the total template count across the two samples. As stored in TCRdb, this immuneACCESS dataset retains in-frame rearrangements with V and J assigned. A fraction of the clones does not appear; measured against another copy, unresolved V genes explain less than half of the discrepancy, and the remainder lacks a known reason. Clonal size and the V and J genes are those of that table, whereas D and trimming came from the DNA. This sample lists approximately 100,000 clones; around nine tenths were detected once. The leading ten clones occupy 3.5% to 4.5% of the sample.

The rearrangement combines TRBV7-3 with TRBJ2-3, with TRBD2 identical over 7 junction bases. The source material was blood. The sequence was collected from a person between 18 and 70 years old in good health. The nucleotides read TGTGCCAGCAGATCCGCGGGAGTGGGAGATACGCAGTATTTT. It encodes CASRSAGVGDTQYF.